Listed below are T cell receptor beta chains from one sample, sequenced in a study of blood T cell repertoires in COVID-19. TCRdb's copy holds only in-frame clones and misses some; the assay was immunoSEQ multiplex PCR. Of about 270,000 clones listed, 85% are singletons. Sequencing used peripheral blood. The receptors stem from a woman in her 50s with active or convalescent COVID-19. The CDR3 runs from the conserved cysteine through the conserved F or W. Each record gives: clone size, V gene, D gene, J gene, CDR3 DNA, CDR3 protein. The D gene is left open where the match is weak. Where a row states a size, it is once, few, many or the class of an expanded clone; other rows omit it.

-,TRBV5-1,-,TRBJ2-1,TGCGCCAGCAGCCCTCTGGCTTACCTCTCCTACAATGAGCAGTTCTTC,CASSPLAYLSYNEQFF
-,TRBV5-1,TRBD2,TRBJ2-1,TGCGCCAGCAGCTTTTTCGGGACTAGCGGTTACAATGAGCAGTTCTTC,CASSFFGTSGYNEQFF
-,TRBV5-1,-,TRBJ1-3,TGCGCCAGCAGTCTGACTTTCTCTGGAAACACCATATATTTT,CASSLTFSGNTIYF
-,TRBV3-1/TRBV3-2,-,TRBJ2-7,TGTGCCAGCAGTACGACTACGACTTCCAACGAGCAGTACTTC,CASSTTTTSNEQYF
-,TRBV5-6,TRBD1,TRBJ1-5,TGTGCCAGCAGCTTGGAGGGGGCAGGCAATCAGCCCCAGCATTTT,CASSLEGAGNQPQHF
-,TRBV18,TRBD2,TRBJ2-5,TGTGCCAGCTCACCCTCAACCCTAGCGGGACAAGAGACCCAGTACTTC,CASSPSTLAGQETQYF
-,TRBV4-1,TRBD2,TRBJ2-1,TGCGCCAGCAGCCAAGAAACCTTCCGGACTAGCGGGAAGTCCGCTCACAATGAGCAGTTCTTC,CASSQETFRTSGKSAHNEQFF
-,TRBV4-2,TRBD2,TRBJ2-7,TGTGCCAGCAGCCAAGTCGGAGCGGGGTCCTCCTACGAGCAGTACTTC,CASSQVGAGSSYEQYF
-,TRBV20-1,-,TRBJ2-1,TGCAGTGCTAGTTACGCCCTTTCCGGCAATGAGCAGTTCTTC,CSASYALSGNEQFF
-,TRBV24-1,TRBD2,TRBJ2-3,TGTGCCACCAGTGACCGGGGGGACACAGATACGCAGTATTTT,CATSDRGDTDTQYF
-,TRBV6-5,-,TRBJ1-5,TGTGCCAGCAGGCGGGCTCCAGGGGTCCAGCCCCAGCATTTT,CASRRAPGVQPQHF
-,TRBV6-5,-,TRBJ2-7,TGTGCCAGCAATCGTGGGAGCCGGGGGGCTGGTGAGCAGTACTTC,CASNRGSRGAGEQYF
-,TRBV2,TRBD1,TRBJ2-2,TGTGCCAGCAGGAACAGGGGGCGCGGGAGCACCGGGGAGCTGTTTTTT,CASRNRGRGSTGELFF
-,TRBV4-1,TRBD1,TRBJ2-7,TGCGCCAGCAGCCAAGGACCGGGACAGCCTTCCTACGAGCAGTACTTC,CASSQGPGQPSYEQYF
few,TRBV28,TRBD2,TRBJ2-1,TGTGCCAGCAGTGGGCCTAGCGGGAGCGGGGGCTCCTACAATGAGCAGTTCTTC,CASSGPSGSGGSYNEQFF
-,TRBV7-3,-,TRBJ2-1,TGTGCCAGCAGCCTAAGCAGACATTACAATGAGCAGTTCTTC,CASSLSRHYNEQFF
many,TRBV7-9,-,TRBJ2-7,TGTGCCAGCAGCTTAGGGGGCAGGTACGAGCAGTACTTC,CASSLGGRYEQYF
-,TRBV4-1,TRBD2,TRBJ2-3,TGCGCCAGCAGCCAAGAACCAACAGCGGGAGTTATAGATACGCAGTATTTT,CASSQEPTAGVIDTQYF
-,TRBV15,-,TRBJ1-1,TGTGCCACCAGCAGAGATCTGCGTTTTGGGAGGAACACTGAAGCTTTCTTT,CATSRDLRFGRNTEAFF
-,TRBV18,-,TRBJ2-7,TGTGCCAGCTCACCTCAAGGGACACCTACCTACGAGCAGTACTTC,CASSPQGTPTYEQYF
-,TRBV7-9,TRBD2,TRBJ2-7,TGTGCCAGCAGCCCTCTGGCGGGAGGGCCTTCCGAGCAGTACTTC,CASSPLAGGPSEQYF
-,TRBV10-1,TRBD1,TRBJ2-2,TGCGCCAGCAGTCAGGCCGGGACAGGGGGAACCGGGGAGCTGTTTTTT,CASSQAGTGGTGELFF
once,TRBV6-7,TRBD1,TRBJ2-7,TGTGCCAGCAGTTACCTCGACAGGGGGCCCTTCTACTACGAGCAGTACTTC,CASSYLDRGPFYYEQYF
-,TRBV6-5,-,TRBJ2-1,TGTGCCAGCAGTCCACCGGCGGGACCATACAATGAGCAGTTCTTC,CASSPPAGPYNEQFF
-,TRBV3-1/TRBV3-2,-,TRBJ2-1,TGTGCCAGCAGCCAAGTTCCTAACAATGAGCAGTTCTTC,CASSQVPNNEQFF
-,TRBV12-5,-,TRBJ2-5,TGTGCTAGTGGTTTGGTTGGCGGGGCTAAAGAGACCCAGTACTTC,CASGLVGGAKETQYF
once,TRBV9,-,TRBJ1-3,TGTGCCAGCAGCCCCCAGGTGGGGGGGCTAGGAAACACCATATATTTT,CASSPQVGGLGNTIYF
-,TRBV28,-,TRBJ1-1,TGTGCCAGCAGTTTATGGTTGTCCGGCACTGAAGCTTTCTTT,CASSLWLSGTEAFF
-,TRBV29-1,TRBD1,TRBJ1-2,TGCAGCGCTGTCGACAGGGGGAAGAGCTATGGCTACACCTTC,CSAVDRGKSYGYTF
-,TRBV28,-,TRBJ1-2,TGTGCCAGCAGTACTATTGAGAGCTACACCTTC,CASSTIESYTF
-,TRBV30,TRBD1,TRBJ1-1,TGTGCCTGGAGTACGGGACAGGGGGGCACTGAAGCTTTCTTT,CAWSTGQGGTEAFF
-,TRBV5-1,TRBD2,TRBJ2-2,TGCGCCAGCAGCTTGTTCCGGGAGGGCGGGGAGCTGTTTTTT,CASSLFREGGELFF
once,TRBV5-6,TRBD2,TRBJ2-7,TGTGCCAGCAGCTGGATGCCCGGGGGGTCTTACGAGCAGTACTTC,CASSWMPGGSYEQYF
few,TRBV5-6,-,TRBJ1-4,TGTGCCAGCAGCTTGGACCAGGTCCAGGGCGAAAAACTGTTTTTT,CASSLDQVQGEKLFF
-,TRBV25-1,TRBD1,TRBJ1-1,TGTGCCAGCGCCCGGGACAGGGGGTTCGTTGAAGCTTTCTTT,CASARDRGFVEAFF
few,TRBV5-1,TRBD1,TRBJ2-5,TGCGCCAGCAGCGCGGGGACAGGGGAAAGGGGGCGAATACAAGAGACCCAGTACTTC,CASSAGTGERGRIQETQYF
-,TRBV5-1,TRBD1,TRBJ2-7,TGCGCCAGCAGCAGGGTGGGCGGGACAGGTTACGAGCAGTACTTC,CASSRVGGTGYEQYF
once,TRBV9,-,TRBJ1-1,TGTGCCAGCAGCGGGCCGGGAGGGGGTTCTGAAGCTTTCTTT,CASSGPGGGSEAFF
-,TRBV5-1,TRBD1,TRBJ1-1,TGCGCCAGCAGCTTGACAGGGGGCAGGGCTGAAGCTTTCTTT,CASSLTGGRAEAFF
-,TRBV5-1,-,TRBJ1-2,TGCGCCAGCCGGCTGGGCCTCCTCAGGGAACACTATGGCTACACTTTC,CASRLGLLREHYGYTF
once,TRBV28,TRBD1,TRBJ2-3,TGTGCCAGCAGTTTTGACAGGGAGTCCACAGATACGCAGTATTTT,CASSFDRESTDTQYF
-,TRBV19,TRBD1,TRBJ1-1,TGTGCCACCACAGGGGGCCGGGAAGCTTTCTTT,CATTGGREAFF
once,TRBV5-4,TRBD2,TRBJ2-3,TGTGCCAGCAGCCCCGAGGTAGCGGGTAGCACAGATACGCAGTATTTT,CASSPEVAGSTDTQYF
-,TRBV6-2/TRBV6-3,TRBD2,TRBJ2-5,TGTGCCAGCAGCTTACTAGCGGGGCCCCAAGAGACCCAGTACTTC,CASSLLAGPQETQYF
-,TRBV7-8,-,TRBJ2-1,TGTGCCAGCAGCTTAGAGGGAGGATCCTACAATGAGCAGTTCTTC,CASSLEGGSYNEQFF
-,TRBV4-1,-,TRBJ1-1,TGCGCCAGCAGAAGGGGAACAGGGCTCTCTGAAGCTTTCTTT,CASRRGTGLSEAFF
once,TRBV19,-,TRBJ2-5,TGTGCCAGTAGCCTGGTCTTTAGGGGCCCACGGGAGACCCAGTACTTC,CASSLVFRGPRETQYF
once,TRBV2,TRBD1,TRBJ2-3,TGTGCCAGCAGTGTCCGACAGGGGGCCGCAGATACGCAGTATTTT,CASSVRQGAADTQYF
-,TRBV11-2,-,TRBJ1-6,TGTGCCAGCAGCCCGTCTTCCCAGGTTAATTCACCCCTCCACTTT,CASSPSSQVNSPLHF
-,TRBV5-1,-,TRBJ2-1,TGCGCCAGCAGCCCAATCCGGGACTCTTACAATGAGCAGTTCTTC,CASSPIRDSYNEQFF
-,TRBV24-1,TRBD1,TRBJ1-1,TGTGCCACCAGTGATTTCCGGACAGGCCGGAACACTGAAGCTTTCTTT,CATSDFRTGRNTEAFF
-,TRBV4-1,TRBD2,TRBJ2-1,TGCGCCAGCAGCCAAGATCGGGTTCTAGCGGGAGGTGCCGATGAGCAGTTCTTC,CASSQDRVLAGGADEQFF
-,TRBV5-6,TRBD1,TRBJ2-1,TGTGCCAGCAGCTTGGAACAGGGGGCCGGTGGGGAGCAGTTCTTC,CASSLEQGAGGEQFF
once,TRBV10-3,-,TRBJ2-5,TGTGCCATCAGTGAGTCGGGCAGCCCGGACCAGTACTTC,CAISESGSPDQYF
-,TRBV24-1,-,TRBJ1-5,TGTGCCACCAGTGATCCGGGGAGCAATCAGCCCCAGCATTTT,CATSDPGSNQPQHF
-,TRBV7-8,TRBD1,TRBJ1-1,TGTGCCAGCAGCTTAGGGACAGGTAACACTGAAGCTTTCTTT,CASSLGTGNTEAFF
-,TRBV19,TRBD1,TRBJ1-1,TGTGCCAGTAGGGCACAGGGGGCAGGCACTGAAGCTTTCTTT,CASRAQGAGTEAFF
-,TRBV15,TRBD1,TRBJ1-4,TGTGCCACCAGCAGAGAGAACAGGGGGCTTGAAAAACTGTTTTTT,CATSRENRGLEKLFF
-,TRBV28,-,TRBJ2-1,TGTGCCAGCAGTTTGTTGGGGCCTTCCTACAATGAGCAGTTCTTC,CASSLLGPSYNEQFF
once,TRBV19,TRBD1,TRBJ1-2,TGTGCCAGTAGGAGCCGGACAGGAATGAACTATGGCTACACCTTC,CASRSRTGMNYGYTF